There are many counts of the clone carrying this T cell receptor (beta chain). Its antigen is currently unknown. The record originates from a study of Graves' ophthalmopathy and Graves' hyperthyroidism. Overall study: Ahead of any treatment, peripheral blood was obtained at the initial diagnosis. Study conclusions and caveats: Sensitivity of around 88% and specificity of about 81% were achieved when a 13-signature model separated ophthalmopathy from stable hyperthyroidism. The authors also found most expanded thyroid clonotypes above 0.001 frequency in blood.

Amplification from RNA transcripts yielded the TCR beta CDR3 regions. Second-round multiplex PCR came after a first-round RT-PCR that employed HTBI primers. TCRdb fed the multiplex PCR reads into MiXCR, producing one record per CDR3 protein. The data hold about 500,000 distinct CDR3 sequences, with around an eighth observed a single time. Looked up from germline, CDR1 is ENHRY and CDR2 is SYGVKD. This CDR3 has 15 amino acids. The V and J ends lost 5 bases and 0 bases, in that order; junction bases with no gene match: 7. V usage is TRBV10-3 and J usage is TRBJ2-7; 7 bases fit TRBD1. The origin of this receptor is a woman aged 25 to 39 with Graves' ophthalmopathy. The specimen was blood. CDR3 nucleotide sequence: TGTGCCATCAGTCGTGACGGGGACAGCTCCTACGAGCAGTACTTC. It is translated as CAISRDGDSSYEQYF.